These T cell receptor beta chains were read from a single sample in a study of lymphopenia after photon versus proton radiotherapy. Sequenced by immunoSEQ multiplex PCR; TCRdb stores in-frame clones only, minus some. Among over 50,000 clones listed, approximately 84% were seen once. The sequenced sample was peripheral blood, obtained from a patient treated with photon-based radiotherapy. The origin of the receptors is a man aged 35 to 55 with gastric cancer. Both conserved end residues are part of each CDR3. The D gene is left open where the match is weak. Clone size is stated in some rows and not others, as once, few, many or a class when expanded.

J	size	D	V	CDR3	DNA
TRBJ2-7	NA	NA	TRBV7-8	CASSNRYEGQQYF	TGTGCCAGCAGCAACCGATATGAAGGGCAGCAGTACTTC
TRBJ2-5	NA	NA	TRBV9	CASSVGRSQETQYF	TGTGCCAGCAGCGTAGGACGATCGCAAGAGACCCAGTACTTC
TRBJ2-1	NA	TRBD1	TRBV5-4	CASSSGTGNEQFF	TGTGCCAGCAGCTCGGGGACAGGGAATGAGCAGTTCTTC
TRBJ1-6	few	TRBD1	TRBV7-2	CASSVRGESPLHF	TGTGCCAGCAGCGTCAGGGGGGAATCACCCCTCCACTTT
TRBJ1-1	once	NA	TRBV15	CATSRERNTEAFF	TGTGCCACCAGCAGAGAGAGGAACACTGAAGCTTTCTTT
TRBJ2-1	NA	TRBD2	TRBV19	CASRGEGSHEQFF	TGTGCCAGTAGGGGGGAGGGGAGCCATGAGCAGTTCTTC
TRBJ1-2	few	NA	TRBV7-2	CASSLEASGRGGYTF	TGTGCCAGCAGCTTAGAAGCATCAGGGCGGGGTGGCTACACCTTC
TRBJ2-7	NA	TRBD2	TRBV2	CASRGLAGGNYEQYF	TGTGCCAGCAGGGGGCTAGCGGGGGGAAACTACGAGCAGTACTTC
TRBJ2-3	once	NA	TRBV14	CASSHRGTDTQYF	TGTGCCAGCTCCCACAGAGGGACAGATACGCAGTATTTT
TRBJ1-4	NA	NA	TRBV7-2	CASSRAANEKLFF	TGTGCCAGCAGCCGGGCGGCTAATGAAAAACTGTTTTTT
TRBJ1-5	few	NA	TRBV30	CAWSGTELNQPQHF	TGTGCCTGGAGTGGGACGGAGCTCAATCAGCCCCAGCATTTT
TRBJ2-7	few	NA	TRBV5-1	CASSLGLRKYHHEQYF	TGCGCCAGCAGCTTAGGTTTGCGAAAATATCATCACGAGCAGTACTTC
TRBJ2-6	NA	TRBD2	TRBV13	CASSLGGGGRISGANVLTF	TGTGCCAGCAGCTTAGGAGGCGGGGGGCGAATCTCTGGGGCCAACGTCCTGACTTTC
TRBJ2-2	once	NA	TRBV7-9	CASSYHEANTGELFF	TGTGCCAGCAGCTACCATGAGGCCAACACCGGGGAGCTGTTTTTT
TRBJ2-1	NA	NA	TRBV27	CASRSAGTYNEQFF	TGTGCCAGCAGGTCGGCGGGGACCTACAATGAGCAGTTCTTC
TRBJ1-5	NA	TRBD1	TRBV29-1	CSVAGTASGANQPQHF	TGCAGCGTTGCCGGGACAGCATCCGGGGCGAATCAGCCCCAGCATTTT
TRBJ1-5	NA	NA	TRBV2	CASSDKRQPQHF	TGTGCCAGCAGTGACAAAAGACAGCCCCAGCATTTT
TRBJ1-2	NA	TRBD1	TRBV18	CASSTQGANYGYTF	TGTGCCAGCTCAACCCAGGGGGCGAACTATGGCTACACCTTC
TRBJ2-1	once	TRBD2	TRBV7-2	CASSLAGGTYNEQFF	TGTGCCAGCAGCTTAGCGGGGGGGACCTACAATGAGCAGTTCTTC
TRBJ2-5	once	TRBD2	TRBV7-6	CASSLDGGGGETQYF	TGTGCCAGCAGCTTAGACGGCGGGGGGGGAGAGACCCAGTACTTC
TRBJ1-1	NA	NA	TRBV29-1	CSGLGGQGGTEAFF	TGCAGCGGCTTAGGAGGGCAGGGAGGCACTGAAGCTTTCTTT
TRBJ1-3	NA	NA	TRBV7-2	CASSRGAGNTIYF	TGTGCCAGCAGTCGGGGAGCCGGAAACACCATATATTTT
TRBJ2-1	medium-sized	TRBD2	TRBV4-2	CASSQDGTSAYNEQFF	TGTGCCAGCAGCCAAGATGGGACTAGCGCCTACAATGAGCAGTTCTTC
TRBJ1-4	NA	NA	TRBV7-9	CASSSTSEKLFF	TGTGCCAGCAGCTCAACATCGGAAAAACTGTTTTTT
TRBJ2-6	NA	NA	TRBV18	CASSPPGVTGANVLTF	TGTGCCAGCTCACCACCGGGGGTGACTGGGGCCAACGTCCTGACTTTC